The table lists the clone carrying this T cell receptor (beta chain) with a few counts. Its antigen is currently unknown. Trimming took 6 bases from V and 2 from J, leaving 15 bases between them. Germline V gene lookup returns CDR1 MNHNY and CDR2 SVGAGI (reference sequence). CDR3 length equals 15 residues. The sample is drawn from a study of cytomegalovirus exposure and HLA in healthy donors. Study details: Assignment to the Caucasian-associated ancestry cluster applied to around four fifths of the approximately 420 genotyped donors.

PCR was performed using 60 Vbeta and 13 Jbeta primers. The method was immunoSEQ multiplex PCR; TCRdb's version includes in-frame clones alone and lacks a portion of them. The sample has just under 95,000 clones, roughly 80% seen once. Overall study results and limits: A classifier reportedly called cytomegalovirus status with high sensitivity and specificity.

Sequencing used PBMCs. The chain links TRBV6-6 to TRBJ2-3; D is ambiguous. The sequence came from a man between 50 and 59 years old in good health and CMV-seropositive. DNA for the CDR3: TGTGCCAGCAGCCCCAATGAGAAAAACACAGATACGCAGTATTTT. Translated, it gives CASSPNEKNTDTQYF.